Below, 15 T cell receptor beta chains from the same sample are listed, as sequenced in a study of regulatory T cells in long-lasting Graves disease. Library construction for TCR beta used iRepertoire HTBI primers and Arm-PCR of CDR3 regions. From the multiplex PCR reads, TCRdb called clonotypes with MiXCR, one entry per CDR3 protein. The table records 550,000 to 700,000 distinct CDR3 sequences, around 16% of them present only once. Time point denoted: newly diagnosed GD, antithyroid drugs for less than 3 months. There was RNA extracted from PBMCs, and the TCR library was made from it. These records were also assigned to another study, of T cells in Graves' hyperthyroidism and ophthalmopathy.

The input for sequencing was peripheral blood mononuclear cells (PBMCs), taken at new diagnosis, from a patient treated with antithyroid drugs. The receptor set was obtained from a man younger than 35 with Graves disease.

The chain uses TRBV9 and TRBJ1-1; D is perhaps TRBD1 (6 bases). In germline, CDR1 is SGDLS, CDR2 YYNGEE. The CDR3 covers 17 residues. V gave up 4 bases and J gave up 5 bases, with 24 bases separating them. The CDR3 DNA sequence: TGTGCCAGCAGCCTGGAGGGGGACCCCGCTTTGGGGACTGAAGCTTTCTTT. Residues: CASSLEGDPALGTEAFF.

This clonotype showed up just a few times. The chain is built from TRBV19 and TRBJ1-5, with a possible D match to TRBD1 (5 bases). CDR1 LNHDA and CDR2 SQIVND come from the germline V gene (reference sequence). The CDR3 is made up of 15 amino acids. Trimming took 7 bases from V and 1 from J, leaving 14 bases between them. CDR3 in DNA: TGTGCCAGTACCCGGTCAGGGTTGAGCAATCAGCCCCAGCATTTT. Protein sequence: CASTRSGLSNQPQHF.

This clonotype turned up a few times. V gene TRBV19 combines with J gene TRBJ1-5; the match to TRBD1 covers 7 bases. The J segment lost 6 bases and the V segment lost 1 base, leaving 9 bases of the junction unmatched. The germline CDR1 and CDR2 sequences are LNHDA and SQIVND (reference sequence). This CDR3 contains 16 residues. The CDR3 DNA is TGTGCCAGTAGTATAGTTCGACAGGGAGTCGGTCAGCCCCAGCATTTT. This encodes CASSIVRQGVGQPQHF.

This clonotype showed up many times. This sequence joins TRBV5-1 and TRBJ2-1; the match to TRBD1 covers 9 bases. The CDR3 is 18 amino acids. V lost 3 bases and J lost 4; bases outside the gene matches: 14. The germline V gene has CDR1 SGHRS and CDR2 YFSETQ. CDR3 sequence reads: CASSSRDRGSRKYNEQFF. In nucleotides, the CDR3 is TGCGCCAGCAGCTCGAGAGACAGGGGGTCCCGAAAGTACAATGAGCAGTTCTTC.

The CDR3 loop reads CASKGQGISPLHF. In DNA form, the CDR3 reads TGTGCCAGTAAGGGACAGGGGATTTCACCCCTCCACTTT. This chain links TRBV19 with TRBJ1-6; TRBD1 matches 10 bases. V lost 7 bases, J lost 9 bases, and 3 bases stayed unmatched. The CDR3 has 13 amino acids. Per the germline V gene, CDR1 is LNHDA and CDR2 is SQIVND (reference sequence).

Only a few counts were recorded for this clonotype. The V call is TRBV5-1, the J call TRBJ2-3; D possibly corresponds to TRBD1 (5 bases). Trimming removed 0 bases from V and 3 bases from J, with 20 bases in between. The germline gives CDR1 SGHRS, CDR2 YFSETQ. This CDR3 spans 18 amino acids. The CDR3 here is CASSLASGGARLTDTQYF. The CDR3 DNA reads as TGCGCCAGCAGCTTGGCTTCAGGTGGGGCTAGGTTGACAGATACGCAGTATTTT. The full variable domain, completed using reference TRBV5-1 and TRBJ2-3, is KAGVTQTPRYLIKTRGQQVTLSCSPISGHRSVSWYQQTPGQGLQFLFEYFSETQRNKGNFPGRFSGRQFSNSRSEMNVSTLELGDSALYLCASSLASGGARLTDTQYFGPGTRLTVL.

This clonotype was counted ten times or more. This chain links TRBV20-1 with TRBJ2-1; D perhaps matches TRBD2 (6 bases). Trimming pared 0 bases from V and 3 bases from J, leaving 15 bases between. Looked up from germline, CDR1 is DFQATT and CDR2 is SNEGSKA (reference sequence). There are 16 residues in the CDR3. The CDR3 DNA reads as TGCAGTGCTAGAGATTTTGGGGAGGCGGACTACAATGAGCAGTTCTTC. Its translation is CSARDFGEADYNEQFF.

This clonotype was detected many times. J is TRBJ1-2 and V is TRBV12-3 or TRBV12-4; 12 bases line up with TRBD1. The CDR3 covers 15 residues. V was clipped by 6 bases and J by 4 bases; unmatched bases: 6. Written as DNA, the CDR3 is TGTGCCAGCAGCCCCGGGACAGGGGGCTCCTATGGCTACACCTTC. This codes for CASSPGTGGSYGYTF.

This clonotype was observed a few times. The chain recombines TRBV5-1 with TRBJ2-5; 10 nucleotides align to TRBD1. In germline, CDR1 is SGHRS, CDR2 YFSETQ. J gave up 4 bases and V 3 bases, and 6 bases lay outside the gene matches. CDR3 length: 15 amino acids. CDR3 DNA: TGCGCCAGCAGCTCGGGGACAGGGGTACCAGAGACCCAGTACTTC. Translation gives CASSSGTGVPETQYF.

Many counts were recorded for this clonotype. V is TRBV7-2 and J is TRBJ1-5; TRBD1 might be the D (6 bases). The V gene's germline CDR1 is SGHTA and CDR2 FQGNSA. This CDR3 comprises 15 residues. The V and J ends lost 5 bases and 5 bases respectively, with 16 bases between them. The CDR3 coding sequence is TGTGCCAGCAGCCCCGGGACACCGCTGGATCAGCCCCAGCATTTT. Translation gives CASSPGTPLDQPQHF.

The rearrangement links TRBV5-8 to TRBJ1-2; no definite D call. V was pared by 3 bases and J by 6 bases, with 18 bases between. This CDR3 has 15 residues. CDR1 and CDR2 from the germline V gene are SGHTS and YDEGEE. CDR3 nucleotide sequence: TGTGCCAGCAGCTCCTTTAACTCACGGGAAGATGGCTACACCTTC. Residues: CASSSFNSREDGYTF. Based on the CDR3 plus reference TRBV5-8 and TRBJ1-2, the full variable domain is EAGVTQSPTHLIKTRGQQATLRCSPISGHTSVYWYQQALGLGLQFLLWYDEGEERNRGNFPPRFSGRQFPNYSSELNVNALELEDSALYLCASSSFNSREDGYTFGSGTRLTVV.

As to this clonotype: This sequence may be a read error, since a much larger clone differs from it by one base. The chain uses TRBV27 and TRBJ2-7, with TRBD1 matching 9 bases. This CDR3 has 16 residues. Germline-derived CDR1 and CDR2 are MNHEY and SMNVEV (reference sequence). CDR3 loop: CASGLSPGTGTYEQYF. The DNA of the CDR3 is TGTGCCAGCGGTTTATCTCCCGGGACAGGGACCTACGAGCAGTACTTC.

The chain couples TRBV6-1 to TRBJ2-7; D possibly corresponds to TRBD1 (6 bases). Germline-derived CDR1 and CDR2 are MNHNS and SASEGT. This CDR3 spans 14 amino acids. V lost 4 bases and J 1 base, leaving 11 bases between the germline ends. The CDR3 protein is CASSVRTASYEQYF. DNA for the CDR3: TGTGCCAGCAGTGTCCGGACAGCTTCCTACGAGCAGTACTTC.

The chain uses TRBV10-2 and TRBJ2-7, with D possibly TRBD2 on 6 matching bases. CDR3 length equals 15 residues. CDR1 and CDR2 (germline): WSHSY, SAAADI. The V and J ends lost 4 bases and 4 bases respectively, with 17 bases between them. As DNA, the CDR3 is TGCGCCAGCAGTGGGAGGGCTCCCGGACGTTACGAGCAGTACTTC. Its translation is CASSGRAPGRYEQYF.

With respect to this clonotype: A single base separates this from a much larger clone, so it may be a read error. CDR3 in DNA: TGCAGTGCACAAATGGTGGCTAGAGCTTTCTTT. Protein sequence: CSAQMVARAFF. The chain employs TRBV20-1 and TRBJ1-1; D remains unclear. V lost 6 bases and J lost 10, with 15 bases in between. This CDR3 region has 11 residues. The V gene's germline CDR1 is DFQATT and CDR2 SNEGSKA (reference sequence).